Presented here are 26 T cell receptor beta chains from one specimen sequenced in a study of T cell responses to AZD1222 COVID-19 vaccine. Only in-frame clones appear in the TCRdb table, and some are missing; sequencing was by immunoSEQ multiplex PCR. Of 42,000 or so clones in the sample, 88% are singletons; the top ten hold under 30%. Sequenced material: peripheral blood, taken 28 days after the second dose of the MenACWY control vaccine. Source of these receptors: an adult who received the MenACWY meningococcal vaccine as a control.

In its sample, this clone was seen a few times. V usage is TRBV30 and J usage is TRBJ1-2; D unresolved. CDR3 length: 13 residues. The germline V and J ends were trimmed by 0 bases and 1 base, with 6 bases remaining between them. Germline loops: CDR1 GTSNPN, CDR2 SVGIG (reference sequence). The CDR3 is CAWSVGVNYGYTF. CDR3 in DNA: TGTGCCTGGAGTGTAGGCGTTAACTATGGCTACACCTTC.

The table lists this clone with a count of one. The chain uses TRBV19 and TRBJ1-1; D unclear. V was cut by 6 bases and J by 5 bases, with 13 bases left in between. The CDR3 has 13 residues. The germline gives CDR1 LNHDA, CDR2 SQIVND (reference sequence). DNA for the CDR3: TGTGCCAGTAGCCTGGGCGCCGGAACTGAAGCTTTCTTT. Translated: CASSLGAGTEAFF.

For the CDR3, the DNA is TGTGCCAGCAGGACGACAGGGTCCAATGAGCAGTTCTTC. It codes for CASRTTGSNEQFF. The chain links TRBV12-3 or TRBV12-4 to TRBJ2-1, with 7 bases matching TRBD1. The CDR3 is 13 residues long. The V gene end was trimmed by 6 bases and the J gene end by 6 bases; junction bases not matched to a gene: 5.

This chain links TRBV3-1 (or the pseudogene TRBV3-2) with TRBJ1-2; TRBD1 matches 10 bases. Trimming took 4 bases from V and 6 from J; bases not matched to a gene: 5. This CDR3 contains 14 residues. In germline, CDR1 is LGHDT, CDR2 YNNKEL (reference sequence). The CDR3: CASSRGQGEDGYTF. The CDR3 DNA reads as TGTGCCAGCAGCCGAGGACAGGGGGAAGATGGCTACACCTTC.

The CDR3 protein is CASTKRTGGSEQFF. CDR3 DNA sequence: TGTGCCAGCACTAAAAGGACAGGGGGCAGTGAGCAGTTCTTC. The V and J genes are TRBV6-5 and TRBJ2-1; 11 bases are a match to TRBD1. V lost 7 bases and J lost 9; bases outside the gene matches: 8. The CDR3 runs to 14 residues. Germline V gene data show CDR1 as MNHEY and CDR2 as SVGAGI.

This clone was recorded only once. The rearrangement links TRBV27 to TRBJ2-7; the match to TRBD2 covers 13 bases. CDR3 length equals 16 residues. With 4 bases clipped from V and 10 bases from J, the junction kept 13 bases outside the gene matches. Germline assignment: CDR1 MNHEY and CDR2 SMNVEV (reference sequence). The CDR3 is CASSSQLAGGPEPQYF. The CDR3 coding sequence is TGTGCCAGCAGTTCCCAACTAGCGGGAGGGCCTGAACCCCAGTACTTC.

This clone was recorded a few times. The CDR3, as DNA: TGTGCCAGAAAGGGAGGGGATTGCACAGATACGCAGTATTTT. Translating gives CARKGGDCTDTQYF. The V call is TRBV27, the J call TRBJ2-3; TRBD2 agrees at 7 bases. V trimming: 9 bases; J trimming: 1 base; junction bases outside the gene matches: 7. The V gene's germline CDR1 is MNHEY and CDR2 SMNVEV (reference sequence). The length of the CDR3 is 14 residues.

The rearrangement joins TRBV27 to TRBJ2-5, with a tentative D call TRBD2 (6 bases). This CDR3 spans 14 amino acids. The germline V gene encodes CDR1 MNHEY and CDR2 SMNVEV (reference sequence). Trimming left V 5 bases short and J 9 bases short, with 19 bases between. CDR3 sequence reads: CASSRGRTGLAQYF. CDR3 in DNA: TGTGCCAGCAGTCGGGGGAGGACGGGGTTGGCCCAGTACTTC.

The chain couples TRBV27 to TRBJ2-7, with TRBD1 matching over 9 bases. CDR1 and CDR2 (germline): MNHEY, SMNVEV (reference sequence). The CDR3 is made up of 16 amino acids. V dropped 6 bases and J dropped 0; count of bases not matched to a gene: 9. CDR3 loop: CASRSPRQGVSYEQYF. The CDR3 DNA is TGTGCCAGCAGATCGCCCCGACAGGGGGTCTCCTACGAGCAGTACTTC.

The V gene is TRBV18, the J gene TRBJ2-7; unclear D gene. Germline V gene sequence: CDR1 KGHSH, CDR2 LQKENI. This CDR3 is built from 13 residues. Trimming stripped 0 bases from V and 1 base from J, with 4 bases between. The CDR3 sequence is CASSPPVSYEQYF. In DNA, the CDR3 is TGTGCCAGCTCACCACCGGTTTCCTACGAGCAGTACTTC.

The chain employs TRBV18 and TRBJ2-2; 8 positions match TRBD1. The V and J ends lost 6 bases and 1 base, in that order; junction bases with no gene match: 7. The CDR3 extends over 16 amino acids. Germline V lookup: CDR1 KGHSH, CDR2 LQKENI. CDR3 DNA: TGTGCCAGCTCTCCAGCCGGGACAGGGAACACCGGGGAGCTGTTTTTT. Its translation: CASSPAGTGNTGELFF.

This chain connects TRBV12-3 or TRBV12-4 to TRBJ2-7, with D maybe TRBD2 (5 bases). V lost 6 bases and J 3 bases, leaving 9 bases between the germline ends. This CDR3 has 12 amino acids. CDR3 sequence reads: CASRLDHYEQYF. In nucleotides, the CDR3 is TGTGCCAGCAGACTAGATCACTACGAGCAGTACTTC.

With respect to this clone: The junction departs from the called germline gene at one end, perhaps through a read error. The chain has TRBV5-1 and TRBJ2-3; D tentatively reads TRBD1 or TRBD2 (5 bases each). The CDR3 runs to 12 residues. Germline assignment: CDR1 SGHRS and CDR2 YFSETQ. CDR3: CASSLGADTQYF. The CDR3 coding sequence is TGCGCCAGCAGTTTGGGGGCAGATACGCAGTATTTT.

This rearrangement joins TRBV30 to TRBJ2-7; D is perhaps TRBD1 (8 bases). V was clipped by 6 bases and J by 4 bases, with 19 bases between them. Germline V CDR1 and CDR2: GTSNPN, SVGIG (reference sequence). The CDR3 runs 14 residues. The CDR3 DNA reads as TGTGCCTGTATACCTGACAGGGGAGGGTACGAGCAGTACTTC. It yields the protein CACIPDRGGYEQYF.

The chain couples TRBV15 to TRBJ2-3, with D uncertain. Germline assignment: CDR1 LNHNV and CDR2 YYDKDF (reference sequence). Deletions cut 0 bases from V and 0 bases from J, with 10 bases between. The CDR3 is 16 amino acids. Here the CDR3 DNA reads TGTGCCACCAGCAGAGATGGGCGGCTTAGCACAGATACGCAGTATTTT. The encoded protein is CATSRDGRLSTDTQYF.

Only one count was recorded for this clone. V is TRBV7-2 and J is TRBJ1-3, with 7 bases matching TRBD1. Germline-derived CDR1 and CDR2 are SGHTA and FQGNSA. Trimming took 1 base from V and 4 from J; bases not matched to a gene: 4. The length of the CDR3 is 15 residues. CDR3 amino acids: CASSLGQGAGNTIYF. The CDR3, as DNA: TGTGCCAGCAGCTTAGGACAGGGAGCAGGAAACACCATATATTTT.

The chain employs TRBV11-1 and TRBJ1-2, with 10 positions matching TRBD1. J was trimmed by 4 bases and V by 5 bases; bases with no gene match: 10. The germline V gene encodes CDR1 SGHAT and CDR2 FQDESV (reference sequence). The CDR3 spans 16 residues. CDR3 sequence (DNA): TGTGCCAGCAGCCCACACCCGGGACAGGGGCCCTATGGCTACACCTTC. Translation: CASSPHPGQGPYGYTF.

The chain couples TRBV21-1 to TRBJ1-4; TRBD1, as called in the table, went unchecked against the DNA. TRBV21-1 is a known pseudogene. There are 14 residues in the CDR3. The CDR3 reads CASSKDGTAGRLFF. The CDR3 DNA is TGTGCCAGCAGCAAAGATGGCACAGCCGGTCGACTGTTTTTT.

The chain has TRBV27 and TRBJ2-7; a possible D gene is TRBD2 (5 bases). The CDR3 runs to 14 residues. The ends were cut back, 3 bases at V and 4 bases at J, with 13 bases in the middle. CDR1 and CDR2 (germline): MNHEY, SMNVEV (reference sequence). The CDR3, as DNA: TGTGCCAGCAGTTTCGGGGTTGCAGGTTACGAGCAGTACTTC. Amino acids: CASSFGVAGYEQYF.

The V and J genes are TRBV3-1 (or the pseudogene TRBV3-2) and TRBJ1-2, with D unresolved. Trimming left V 3 bases short and J 3 bases short, with 5 bases between. The CDR3 is 12 amino acids. CDR1 is LGHDT and CDR2 is YNNKEL in the germline V gene (reference sequence). The CDR3 DNA sequence: TGTGCCAGCAGCCATATTCACTATGGCTACACCTTC. It codes for CASSHIHYGYTF.

The chain couples TRBV10-3 to TRBJ2-7; 7 bases agree with TRBD1. V gave up 2 bases and J gave up 3 bases; unmatched junction bases: 4. Per the germline V gene, CDR1 is ENHRY and CDR2 is SYGVKD. The CDR3 is 14 amino acids. The CDR3 bases are TGTGCCATCAGTGAGCGAAACAGGGGCTACGAGCAGTACTTC. It translates to CAISERNRGYEQYF.

The chain uses TRBV19 and TRBJ1-5; 7 nucleotides line up with TRBD1. The CDR3 extends over 15 amino acids. Looked up from germline, CDR1 is LNHDA and CDR2 is SQIVND (reference sequence). The junction had 4 bases not matched to a gene; V was cut back by 1 base and J by 4 bases. CDR3 amino acids: CASSIGQGGNQPQHF. The CDR3 DNA reads as TGTGCCAGTAGTATAGGACAGGGAGGAAATCAGCCCCAGCATTTT. The complete variable domain, with remaining parts taken from reference TRBV19 and TRBJ1-5, reads DGGITQSPKYLFRKEGQNVTLSCEQNLNHDAMYWYRQDPGQGLRLIYYSQIVNDFQKGDIAEGYSVSREKKESFPLTVTSAQKNPTAFYLCASSIGQGGNQPQHFGDGTRLSIL.

The chain links TRBV7-9 to TRBJ2-3; 7 bases are shared with TRBD2. Trimming took 5 bases from V and 8 from J; bases not matched to a gene: 10. This CDR3 is 14 amino acids long. CDR1 is SEHNR and CDR2 is FQNEAQ in the germline V gene (reference sequence). CDR3 loop: CASSNTGSGGTQYF. The CDR3 coding sequence is TGTGCCAGCAGCAACACGGGGTCGGGGGGTACGCAGTATTTT.

The rearrangement joins TRBV12-5 to TRBJ2-1; perhaps TRBD2 as D (6 bases). Germline values: CDR1 LGHNT, CDR2 FRNRAP. The ends were cut back, 5 bases at V and 8 bases at J, with 16 bases in the middle. The CDR3 is made up of 14 amino acids. In DNA form, the CDR3 reads TGTGCTAGTGGTAGGGGATCACCGGGGGATGAGCAGTTCTTC. Translation gives CASGRGSPGDEQFF.

This rearrangement joins TRBV18 to TRBJ2-6; 9 bases are shared with TRBD2. The CDR3 is 18 amino acids. J lost 2 bases, V lost 2 bases, and 7 bases had no gene match. The V gene's germline CDR1 is KGHSH and CDR2 LQKENI. CDR3 region: CASSPWASGNTGANVLTF. The DNA for the CDR3 is TGTGCCAGCTCACCATGGGCTAGCGGGAACACTGGGGCCAACGTCCTGACTTTC.

V and J are TRBV9 and TRBJ2-1, with D maybe TRBD2 (6 bases). V lost 6 bases, J lost 8 bases, and 21 bases lay in between. The CDR3 totals 15 residues. CDR1 is SGDLS, CDR2 YYNGEE, per germline. The CDR3, as DNA: TGTGCCAGCACTGGGGAGAAGGAGGGCCGGTATGAGCAGTTCTTC. Protein: CASTGEKEGRYEQFF.